This record covers a single T cell receptor beta chain. These data are taken from a study of human T cells and chemical hapten exposure. Study-level background: Patch tests applied 0.01% DPC to the upper back and were scored after 6 days.

This CDR3 contains 15 residues. Per germline, CDR1 DFQATT and CDR2 SNEGSKA (reference sequence). Trimming took 1 base from V and 1 from J; bases not matched to a gene: 3. Time point reported: pre-sensitization, week 0. This sample's treatment: therapeutic diphenylcyclopropenone sensitization with weekly scalp DPC. MiXCR was run by TCRdb on the RACE reads, yielding one entry per CDR3 protein. The table shows more than 300,000 distinct CDR3 sequences, with about 5.4% occurring only once. The sample consisted of whole blood, taken in connection with sensitization to the hapten diphenylcyclopropenone (DPC). The J gene is TRBJ2-3, the V gene TRBV20-1, with 9 bases identical to TRBD2. The clonotype was recovered from a woman aged 18-30 years with alopecia areata. Some clones in this sample may be carry-over from other donors' samples. The CDR3 sequence is CSARVAGARTDTQYF. CDR3 sequence (DNA): TGCAGTGCTAGAGTAGCGGGGGCTCGCACAGATACGCAGTATTTT.